This T cell receptor beta chain was captured by sequencing in a study of T cells in Graves' hyperthyroidism and ophthalmopathy. Across the study: Peripheral blood was secured at the point of initial diagnosis, before any treatment.

Findings and limits, study-wide: In simple terms, a model built on 13 V-J features told ophthalmopathy apart from stable hyperthyroidism.

This clonotype has a count of ten or more. The antigen remains unidentified. TCR beta CDR3 sequences were amplified from RNA transcripts. The HTBI set primed first-round TCR CDR3 RT-PCR. One entry per CDR3 protein, called by TCRdb with MiXCR from the multiplex PCR reads. The sample consists of roughly 710,000 distinct CDR3 sequences, 35% of them appearing once. Between the trimmed V and J ends, which lost 1 base and 4 bases, there was a span of 14 bases. Per germline, CDR1 SGHTA and CDR2 FQGNSA. There are 15 residues in the CDR3. The authors deemed Graves' hyperthyroidism stable absent ophthalmopathy progression within 18 months. Diagnosis of hyperthyroidism was new in patients aged 18 to 65, and its duration was under 2 months.

The rearrangement joins TRBV7-2 to TRBJ2-7, with TRBD1 as a possible D gene (5 bases). Material for sequencing was blood. The clonotype comes from a middle-aged woman with Graves' hyperthyroidism. The CDR3 DNA reads TGTGCCAGCAGCTTAGGTAGACAGAGTCATTACGAGCAGTACTTC. Amino acids: CASSLGRQSHYEQYF.